The rows below give T cell receptor beta chains drawn from one sample of a study of cytomegalovirus exposure and HLA in healthy donors. Sequencing used immunoSEQ multiplex PCR; TCRdb keeps in-frame clones, though not all of them. This sample has some 120,000 clones, with approximately 80% found just once. The sequencing input was PBMCs. The receptors here all came from a middle-aged man in good health and CMV-seronegative. Both conserved end residues are part of each CDR3. The D gene is left open where the match is weak. Clone size is not always given. Where it is, it says once, few, many or a class for expanded clones.

d_call: TRBD1; clone_size: -; j_call: TRBJ1-2; v_call: TRBV5-4; cdr3_aa: CASSLVQGASYGYTF; cdr3_nt: TGTGCCAGCAGCTTGGTGCAGGGGGCATCCTATGGCTACACCTTC
d_call: TRBD2; clone_size: -; j_call: TRBJ2-7; v_call: TRBV5-1; cdr3_aa: CASSLAGGPPSYEQYF; cdr3_nt: TGCGCCAGCAGCCTAGCGGGGGGACCTCCCTCCTACGAGCAGTACTTC
d_call: TRBD1; clone_size: -; j_call: TRBJ1-1; v_call: TRBV10-3; cdr3_aa: CAISGPDRGGTEAFF; cdr3_nt: TGTGCCATCAGTGGGCCGGACAGGGGAGGGACTGAAGCTTTCTTT
d_call: -; clone_size: -; j_call: TRBJ1-2; v_call: TRBV28; cdr3_aa: CASSLATGREVHGYTF; cdr3_nt: TGTGCCAGCAGTTTAGCCACAGGGAGGGAAGTTCACGGCTACACCTTC
d_call: TRBD1; clone_size: -; j_call: TRBJ1-2; v_call: TRBV11-2; cdr3_aa: CASSSVRQGSGGYTF; cdr3_nt: TGTGCCAGCAGCTCTGTAAGACAGGGCTCGGGAGGCTACACCTTC
d_call: TRBD1; clone_size: -; j_call: TRBJ2-7; v_call: TRBV27; cdr3_aa: CASSLLSGTGIPTQYF; cdr3_nt: TGTGCCAGCAGTTTACTTTCGGGGACAGGGATTCCCACCCAGTACTTC
d_call: TRBD1; clone_size: -; j_call: TRBJ2-2; v_call: TRBV7-9; cdr3_aa: CASSWDRTNTGELFF; cdr3_nt: TGTGCCAGCAGCTGGGACAGGACGAACACCGGGGAGCTGTTTTTT
d_call: -; clone_size: -; j_call: TRBJ2-2; v_call: TRBV18; cdr3_aa: CASSPRQGNTGELFF; cdr3_nt: TGTGCCAGCTCACCGCGCCAGGGGAACACCGGGGAGCTGTTTTTT
d_call: -; clone_size: -; j_call: TRBJ1-1; v_call: TRBV2; cdr3_aa: CASKRKTVLNTEAFF; cdr3_nt: TGTGCCAGCAAAAGAAAGACAGTACTGAACACTGAAGCTTTCTTT
d_call: TRBD1; clone_size: few; j_call: TRBJ2-7; v_call: TRBV6-5; cdr3_aa: CASSRDRFSEQYF; cdr3_nt: TGTGCCAGCAGTCGGGACAGGTTTTCTGAGCAGTACTTC
d_call: -; clone_size: -; j_call: TRBJ1-1; v_call: TRBV19; cdr3_aa: CASSITFSEAPMNTEAFF; cdr3_nt: TGTGCCAGTAGTATAACTTTCAGCGAAGCCCCTATGAACACTGAAGCTTTCTTT
d_call: TRBD1; clone_size: -; j_call: TRBJ1-1; v_call: TRBV5-5; cdr3_aa: CASSEGRDRGTEAFF; cdr3_nt: TGTGCCAGCAGCGAGGGGAGGGACAGGGGCACTGAAGCTTTCTTT
d_call: TRBD1; clone_size: -; j_call: TRBJ2-6; v_call: TRBV27; cdr3_aa: CASSLGQGLSGANVLTF; cdr3_nt: TGTGCCAGCAGTTTGGGACAGGGCTTATCTGGGGCCAACGTCCTGACTTTC
d_call: -; clone_size: -; j_call: TRBJ2-7; v_call: TRBV5-5; cdr3_aa: CASSLSRDYEQYF; cdr3_nt: TGTGCCAGCAGCTTGTCCAGGGACTACGAGCAGTACTTC
d_call: TRBD2; clone_size: once; j_call: TRBJ2-1; v_call: TRBV6-4; cdr3_aa: CASSFLAGGLTEQFF; cdr3_nt: TGTGCCAGCAGCTTCCTAGCGGGGGGCCTTACTGAGCAGTTCTTC
d_call: TRBD2; clone_size: -; j_call: TRBJ2-3; v_call: TRBV7-9; cdr3_aa: CASSSQLRGAPDTQYF; cdr3_nt: TGTGCCAGCAGCTCCCAATTGCGGGGGGCTCCAGATACGCAGTATTTT
d_call: TRBD1; clone_size: -; j_call: TRBJ2-7; v_call: TRBV29-1; cdr3_aa: CSVARTGLSYEQYF; cdr3_nt: TGCAGCGTTGCTCGGACAGGGCTGTCCTACGAGCAGTACTTC
d_call: -; clone_size: few; j_call: TRBJ2-2; v_call: TRBV5-1; cdr3_aa: CASSSGQPTTGELFF; cdr3_nt: TGCGCCAGCAGCTCAGGACAGCCCACCACCGGGGAGCTGTTTTTT
d_call: TRBD1; clone_size: few; j_call: TRBJ1-3; v_call: TRBV28; cdr3_aa: CASSRTGGGNTIYF; cdr3_nt: TGTGCCAGCAGTCGGACAGGGGGCGGAAACACCATATATTTT
d_call: TRBD2; clone_size: -; j_call: TRBJ2-1; v_call: TRBV5-1; cdr3_aa: CASSQRAGGYNEQFF; cdr3_nt: TGCGCCAGCAGCCAGCGGGCCGGGGGGTACAATGAGCAGTTCTTC
d_call: -; clone_size: -; j_call: TRBJ2-3; v_call: TRBV19; cdr3_aa: CASSISQRKLETDTQYF; cdr3_nt: TGTGCCAGTAGTATAAGTCAGAGGAAACTTGAAACAGATACGCAGTATTTT
d_call: -; clone_size: -; j_call: TRBJ2-2; v_call: TRBV19; cdr3_aa: CASSIVGRGRGGELFF; cdr3_nt: TGTGCCAGTAGTATTGTTGGCAGAGGGCGCGGCGGGGAGCTGTTTTTT
d_call: TRBD1; clone_size: -; j_call: TRBJ1-3; v_call: TRBV5-1; cdr3_aa: CASSPDRGWAGNTIYF; cdr3_nt: TGCGCCAGCAGCCCGGACAGGGGATGGGCTGGAAACACCATATATTTT
d_call: -; clone_size: -; j_call: TRBJ2-7; v_call: TRBV18; cdr3_aa: CASSPLDSSSYEQYF; cdr3_nt: TGTGCCAGCTCACCTTTGGACTCGAGCTCCTACGAGCAGTACTTC
d_call: -; clone_size: few; j_call: TRBJ2-3; v_call: TRBV6-4; cdr3_aa: CASSDSWGGGTDTQYF; cdr3_nt: TGTGCCAGCAGTGACTCTTGGGGCGGGGGCACAGATACGCAGTATTTT
d_call: -; clone_size: -; j_call: TRBJ2-1; v_call: TRBV7-9; cdr3_aa: CASSSTSGIHEQFF; cdr3_nt: TGTGCCAGCAGCTCAACTTCCGGTATCCATGAGCAGTTCTTC
d_call: -; clone_size: -; j_call: TRBJ1-2; v_call: TRBV9; cdr3_aa: CASSVDGRGRDGYTF; cdr3_nt: TGTGCCAGCAGCGTAGACGGCAGGGGAAGGGATGGCTACACCTTC
d_call: -; clone_size: once; j_call: TRBJ2-5; v_call: TRBV7-9; cdr3_aa: CASTLTGWQETQYF; cdr3_nt: TGTGCCAGCACCCTAACGGGTTGGCAAGAGACCCAGTACTTC
d_call: -; clone_size: -; j_call: TRBJ1-1; v_call: TRBV27; cdr3_aa: CASRRGRNTEAFF; cdr3_nt: TGTGCCAGCAGACGGGGGAGGAACACTGAAGCTTTCTTT
d_call: TRBD2; clone_size: -; j_call: TRBJ2-2; v_call: TRBV11-3; cdr3_aa: CASRTRGGGELFF; cdr3_nt: TGTGCCAGCAGGACGCGGGGGGGCGGGGAGCTGTTTTTT
d_call: TRBD1; clone_size: -; j_call: TRBJ2-1; v_call: TRBV7-9; cdr3_aa: CSSRTIPRDRGVNEQFF; cdr3_nt: TGTTCCAGCAGAACTATACCCCGGGACAGGGGTGTGAATGAGCAGTTCTTC
d_call: TRBD2; clone_size: -; j_call: TRBJ2-3; v_call: TRBV6-5; cdr3_aa: CASGSGRGTDTQYF; cdr3_nt: TGTGCCAGCGGCTCGGGGCGGGGGACAGATACGCAGTATTTT
d_call: -; clone_size: -; j_call: TRBJ2-5; v_call: TRBV21-1; cdr3_aa: CASSKAQRPDRGGETQYF; cdr3_nt: TGTGCCAGCAGCAAAGCCCAAAGACCCGACAGGGGGGGGGAGACCCAGTACTTC
d_call: TRBD1; clone_size: -; j_call: TRBJ1-1; v_call: TRBV27; cdr3_aa: CASSYGQGNEAFF; cdr3_nt: TGTGCCAGCAGTTACGGACAGGGCAATGAAGCTTTCTTT
d_call: -; clone_size: few; j_call: TRBJ2-3; v_call: TRBV25-1; cdr3_aa: CASSGRGTDTQYF; cdr3_nt: TGTGCCAGCAGTGGTCGTGGCACAGATACGCAGTATTTT
d_call: -; clone_size: -; j_call: TRBJ1-1; v_call: TRBV10-3; cdr3_aa: CAISERGSETEAFF; cdr3_nt: TGTGCCATCAGTGAGAGAGGGTCGGAAACCGAAGCTTTCTTT
d_call: -; clone_size: -; j_call: TRBJ2-7; v_call: TRBV5-8; cdr3_aa: CAIPLSSYEQYF; cdr3_nt: TGTGCCATCCCGCTAAGCTCCTACGAGCAGTACTTC
d_call: TRBD1; clone_size: -; j_call: TRBJ2-7; v_call: TRBV7-9; cdr3_aa: CASTGGDSYEQYF; cdr3_nt: TGTGCCAGCACAGGGGGCGACTCCTACGAGCAGTACTTC
d_call: TRBD1; clone_size: -; j_call: TRBJ2-2; v_call: TRBV4-1; cdr3_aa: CASSQVPSDRGFTGELFF; cdr3_nt: TGCGCCAGCAGCCAAGTCCCCTCGGACAGGGGGTTCACCGGGGAGCTGTTTTTT
d_call: -; clone_size: -; j_call: TRBJ1-2; v_call: TRBV12-5; cdr3_aa: CASGWSGDGYGYTF; cdr3_nt: TGTGCTAGTGGTTGGTCGGGGGACGGCTATGGCTACACCTTC
d_call: TRBD1; clone_size: once; j_call: TRBJ2-5; v_call: TRBV6-5; cdr3_aa: CASRLGQAYETQYF; cdr3_nt: TGTGCCAGCAGACTCGGACAGGCTTATGAGACCCAGTACTTC
d_call: TRBD2; clone_size: -; j_call: TRBJ2-5; v_call: TRBV5-4; cdr3_aa: CASSLRLAGQETQYF; cdr3_nt: TGTGCCAGCAGCTTGCGACTAGCGGGCCAAGAGACCCAGTACTTC
d_call: -; clone_size: -; j_call: TRBJ1-5; v_call: TRBV18; cdr3_aa: CASSDGEKPQHF; cdr3_nt: TGTGCCAGTTCCGACGGGGAGAAGCCCCAGCATTTT
d_call: -; clone_size: -; j_call: TRBJ2-2; v_call: TRBV7-2; cdr3_aa: CASSLWRGKNTGELFF; cdr3_nt: TGTGCCAGCAGCTTATGGCGGGGAAAGAACACCGGGGAGCTGTTTTTT
d_call: -; clone_size: -; j_call: TRBJ2-6; v_call: TRBV5-1; cdr3_aa: CASSLHSSSGANVLTF; cdr3_nt: TGCGCCAGCAGCTTGCACAGCAGCTCTGGGGCCAACGTCCTGACTTTC
d_call: -; clone_size: -; j_call: TRBJ2-1; v_call: TRBV19; cdr3_aa: CASSKLGVRHNEQFF; cdr3_nt: TGTGCCAGTAGCAAGTTAGGGGTACGTCACAATGAGCAGTTCTTC
d_call: TRBD1; clone_size: -; j_call: TRBJ2-7; v_call: TRBV11-3; cdr3_aa: CASSSGQLNEQYF; cdr3_nt: TGTGCCAGCAGTTCGGGACAGCTTAACGAGCAGTACTTC
d_call: TRBD1; clone_size: -; j_call: TRBJ1-6; v_call: TRBV18; cdr3_aa: CASSQDRADSPLHF; cdr3_nt: TGTGCCAGCTCTCAGGACAGGGCGGACTCACCCCTCCACTTT